The 10 T cell receptor beta chains listed next were all sequenced from one sample in a study of T cells after somatic rescue of genetic block. Using immunoSEQ multiplex PCR, the repertoire was profiled, and TCRdb retains in-frame clones only, with some absent. The data hold roughly 65,000 clones, with 85% to 95% observed a single time. Material for sequencing was peripheral blood mononuclear cells (PBMCs). The origin of the receptors is a man aged 40-49 years.

The chain is built from TRBV7-2 and TRBJ2-1; the match to TRBD2 covers 9 bases. There are 15 residues in the CDR3. Trimming took 5 bases from V and 5 from J; bases not matched to a gene: 7. Germline loops: CDR1 SGHTA, CDR2 FQGNSA. DNA of the CDR3: TGTGCCAGCAGCGTTAGTAGCGGGAGTAACAATGAGCAGTTCTTC. This translates into CASSVSSGSNNEQFF. The complete variable domain, with remaining parts taken from reference TRBV7-2 and TRBJ2-1, reads GAGVSQSPSNKVTEKGKDVELRCDPISGHTALYWYRQSLGQGLEFLIYFQGNSAPDKSGLPSDRFSAERTGGSVSTLTIQRTQQEDSAVYLCASSVSSGSNNEQFFGPGTRLTVL.

This chain uses TRBV30 with TRBJ1-3; D is uncertain. Germline V gene data show CDR1 as GTSNPN and CDR2 as SVGIG (reference sequence). The CDR3 covers 12 residues. Trimming cost V 5 bases and J 0 bases, with 5 bases left between them. CDR3 sequence reads: CAWGDSGNTIYF. The CDR3 DNA reads TGTGCCTGGGGGGACTCTGGAAACACCATATATTTT.

The chain recombines TRBV5-1 with TRBJ1-4, with no clear D. Germline assignment: CDR1 SGHRS and CDR2 YFSETQ. The CDR3 length is 13 residues. Trimming removed 2 bases from V and 6 bases from J, with 8 bases in between. In DNA, the CDR3 is TGCGCCAGCAGCTTAACCAGTTATGAAAAACTGTTTTTT. Protein: CASSLTSYEKLFF. The whole variable domain, filled in from reference TRBV5-1 and TRBJ1-4, reads KAGVTQTPRYLIKTRGQQVTLSCSPISGHRSVSWYQQTPGQGLQFLFEYFSETQRNKGNFPGRFSGRQFSNSRSEMNVSTLELGDSALYLCASSLTSYEKLFFGSGTQLSVL.

This sequence joins TRBV19 and TRBJ2-3; D possibly uses TRBD1 or TRBD2 (6 bases each). This CDR3 has 14 amino acids. CDR1 and CDR2 (germline): LNHDA, SQIVND (reference sequence). Trimming shortened V by 6 bases and J by 2 bases, and 12 bases separated the two germline ends. The CDR3 DNA follows: TGTGCCAGTAGCCCGGGGGCCTACACAGATACGCAGTATTTT. It specifies CASSPGAYTDTQYF.

The V gene is TRBV19, the J gene TRBJ2-1, with D uncertain. The CDR3 sequence is 14 residues long. Germline V gene lookup returns CDR1 LNHDA and CDR2 SQIVND (reference sequence). The ends were cut back, 3 bases at V and 4 bases at J, with 10 bases in the middle. CDR3: CASSIWGSYNEQFF. The CDR3 coding sequence is TGTGCCAGTAGTATCTGGGGATCTTACAATGAGCAGTTCTTC.

The chain has TRBV4-2 and TRBJ2-3, with 11 bases identical to TRBD2. V shed 2 bases, J shed 3 bases, and the junction held 4 bases outside the gene matches. Germline-derived CDR1 and CDR2 are LGHNA and YNFKEQ. This CDR3 comprises 16 residues. The CDR3 spells CASSQFSGGATDTQYF. The CDR3 nucleotides read TGTGCCAGCAGCCAATTTAGCGGGGGGGCGACAGATACGCAGTATTTT.

CDR3: CAISAISGKYEQYF. DNA for the CDR3: TGTGCCATCAGTGCGATTAGCGGGAAGTACGAGCAGTACTTC. This chain joins TRBV10-3 and TRBJ2-7, with 8 bases identical to TRBD2. The CDR3 contains 14 residues. The trim removed 4 bases at V and 4 bases at J, leaving 6 bases unmatched. Germline CDR1 reads ENHRY; CDR2 reads SYGVKD.

For the CDR3, the DNA is TGTGCCAGTAGCATGTTGGGCTCACCCCTCCACTTT. Residues: CASSMLGSPLHF. V and J are TRBV19 and TRBJ1-6; D remains unclear. The CDR3 is made up of 12 amino acids. Trimming cost V 6 bases and J 10 bases, with 10 bases left between them. Germline CDR1 LNHDA, CDR2 SQIVND (reference sequence).

The genes are TRBV5-8 and TRBJ2-5; 8 positions match TRBD1. Germline CDR1 reads SGHTS; CDR2 reads YDEGEE. The CDR3 runs to 16 residues. The trim removed 5 bases at V and 5 bases at J, leaving 14 bases unmatched. The CDR3 loop reads CASSSPSLQGDETQYF. The DNA for the CDR3 is TGTGCCAGCAGTTCCCCTTCCCTACAGGGGGATGAGACCCAGTACTTC.

The gene calls are TRBV5-8 and TRBJ2-3; D is uncertain. Germline V CDR1 and CDR2: SGHTS, YDEGEE. The CDR3 contains 16 residues. Trimming removed 0 bases at V and 0 bases at J, with 11 bases between. The CDR3 bases are TGTGCCAGCAGCTTGGGTGCATCTCCTAGCACAGATACGCAGTATTTT. Amino acids: CASSLGASPSTDTQYF.